This TCR beta chain appears in the sequencing data of a study of T cells after posttransplantation cyclophosphamide. Cyclophosphamide on days +3 and +4 followed busulfan-fludarabine conditioning and a marrow graft. Sequencing used immunoSEQ multiplex PCR; TCRdb keeps in-frame clones, though not all of them. Among around 2,400 clones listed, 85% were seen once. This specimen consisted of PBMCs, obtained after allogeneic stem cell transplant with posttransplant cyclophosphamide. This TCR came from a male patient in his 30s who received an allogeneic stem cell transplant from a related donor, was CMV-positive, and had acute GVHD only. Some T cells may have originated in the graft donor.

The CDR3 protein is CASSSPGSQETQYF. CDR3 DNA: TGTGCCAGCAGTTCCCCGGGGAGCCAAGAGACCCAGTACTTC. The chain couples TRBV6-6 to TRBJ2-5, with D perhaps TRBD2 (5 bases). This CDR3 is 14 amino acids long. The ends were cut back, 4 bases at V and 1 base at J, with 10 bases in the middle. Germline V lookup: CDR1 MNHNY, CDR2 SVGAGI (reference sequence).